The entry that follows covers one T cell receptor (beta chain) sequence. The data are from a study of blood T cell repertoires in COVID-19. About the study: The study drew acute and convalescent COVID-19 samples from the United States, Italy and Spain. In each case, the material was cDNA or gDNA derived from T cells, B-cell-depleted T cells, or PBMCs.

In the authors' workflow: From reference gene primer amplification, estimates of nucleated cell counts were derived. Data came from immunoSEQ multiplex PCR; TCRdb stores just in-frame clones and leaves some out. The V and J calls and clone size were taken over from that table, and D and trimming were inferred from the DNA. Among roughly 250,000 clones listed, about 83% were seen once. Sequences were obtained from peripheral blood. This clonotype was sampled from a woman between 40 and 50 years old who had recovered from COVID-19.

CDR3 bases: TGCGCCAGCAGCGGGGGACTTTCCTACGAGCAGTACTTC. This translates into CASSGGLSYEQYF. This chain connects TRBV5-1 to TRBJ2-7, with D possibly TRBD2 on 6 matching bases. CDR1 is SGHRS, CDR2 YFSETQ, per germline. The CDR3 is 13 amino acids. Trimming pared 4 bases from V and 1 base from J, leaving 9 bases between.